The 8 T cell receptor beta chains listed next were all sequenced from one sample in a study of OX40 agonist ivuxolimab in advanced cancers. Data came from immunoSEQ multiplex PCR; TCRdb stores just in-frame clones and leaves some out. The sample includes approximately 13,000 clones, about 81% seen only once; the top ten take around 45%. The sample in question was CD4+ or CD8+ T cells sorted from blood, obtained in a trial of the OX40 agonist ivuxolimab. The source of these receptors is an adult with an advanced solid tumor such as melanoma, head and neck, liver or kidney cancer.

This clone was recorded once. The CDR3 DNA reads as TGTGCCAGCAGCCCTTCGGGGGGGGCCTACAATGAGCAGTTCTTC. Translating gives CASSPSGGAYNEQFF. V and J are TRBV7-7 and TRBJ2-1, with 8 bases lining up with TRBD2. J was trimmed by 2 bases and V by 5 bases; bases with no gene match: 5. CDR1 is SSHAT and CDR2 is FNYEAQ in the germline V gene (reference sequence). This CDR3 has 15 amino acids. Combining the CDR3 with reference TRBV7-7 and TRBJ2-1 gives the whole variable domain GAGVSQSPRYKVTKRGQDVTLRCDPISSHATLYWYQQALGQGPEFLTYFNYEAQPDKSGLPSDRFSAERPEGSISTLTIQRTEQRDSAMYRCASSPSGGAYNEQFFGPGTRLTVL.

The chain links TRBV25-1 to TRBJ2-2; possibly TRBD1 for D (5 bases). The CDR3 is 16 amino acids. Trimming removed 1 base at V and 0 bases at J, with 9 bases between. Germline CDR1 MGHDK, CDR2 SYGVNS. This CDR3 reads CASSESTGTNTGELFF. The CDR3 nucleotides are TGTGCCAGCAGTGAATCTACAGGAACGAACACCGGGGAGCTGTTTTTT. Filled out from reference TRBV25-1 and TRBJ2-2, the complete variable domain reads EADIYQTPRYLVIGTGKKITLECSQTMGHDKMYWYQQDPGMELHLIHYSYGVNSTEKGDLSSESTVSRIRTEHFPLTLESARPSHTSQYLCASSESTGTNTGELFFGEGSRLTVL.

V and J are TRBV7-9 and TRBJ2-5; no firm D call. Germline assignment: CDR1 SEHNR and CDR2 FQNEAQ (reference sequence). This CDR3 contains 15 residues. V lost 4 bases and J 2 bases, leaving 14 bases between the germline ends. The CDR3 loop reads CASSSKIRSQETQYF. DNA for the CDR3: TGTGCCAGCAGCTCTAAGATCAGGTCTCAAGAGACCCAGTACTTC.

The CDR3 bases are TGTGCCAGCAGTGACTCGAGGACGTCAGTTAATGAGCAGTTCTTC. The encoded protein is CASSDSRTSVNEQFF. The chain is built from TRBV6-4 and TRBJ2-1, with D unclear. This CDR3 region has 15 residues. In germline, CDR1 is MRHNA, CDR2 SNTAGT. V was shortened by 0 bases and J by 7 bases, with 13 bases between the two germline ends.

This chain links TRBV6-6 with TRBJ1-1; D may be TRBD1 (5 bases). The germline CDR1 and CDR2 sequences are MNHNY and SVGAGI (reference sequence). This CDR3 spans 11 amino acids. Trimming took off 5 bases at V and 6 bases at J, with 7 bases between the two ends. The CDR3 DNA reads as TGTGCCAGCAGTCTGGGGCCTGAAGCTTTCTTT. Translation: CASSLGPEAFF.

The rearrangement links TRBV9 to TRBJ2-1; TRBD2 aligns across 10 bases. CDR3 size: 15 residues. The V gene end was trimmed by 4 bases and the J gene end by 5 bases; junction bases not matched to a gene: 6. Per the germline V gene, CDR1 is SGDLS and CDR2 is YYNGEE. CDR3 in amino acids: CASSPSGLAHNEQFF. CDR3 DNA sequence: TGTGCCAGCAGCCCATCGGGACTAGCGCACAATGAGCAGTTCTTC.

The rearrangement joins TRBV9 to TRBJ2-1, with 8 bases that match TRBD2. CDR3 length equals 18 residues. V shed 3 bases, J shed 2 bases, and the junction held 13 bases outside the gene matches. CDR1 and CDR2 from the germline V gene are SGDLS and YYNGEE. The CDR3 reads CASSAVDERGRTYNEQFF. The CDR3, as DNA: TGTGCCAGCAGCGCCGTCGACGAGCGGGGGCGTACCTACAATGAGCAGTTCTTC.

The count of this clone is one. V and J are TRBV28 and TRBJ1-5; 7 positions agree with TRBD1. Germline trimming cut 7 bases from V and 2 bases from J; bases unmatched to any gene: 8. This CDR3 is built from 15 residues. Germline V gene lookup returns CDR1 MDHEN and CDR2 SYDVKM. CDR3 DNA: TGTGCCAGCACAGAGCAAGGACAGGGCAATCAGCCCCAGCATTTT. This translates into CASTEQGQGNQPQHF.